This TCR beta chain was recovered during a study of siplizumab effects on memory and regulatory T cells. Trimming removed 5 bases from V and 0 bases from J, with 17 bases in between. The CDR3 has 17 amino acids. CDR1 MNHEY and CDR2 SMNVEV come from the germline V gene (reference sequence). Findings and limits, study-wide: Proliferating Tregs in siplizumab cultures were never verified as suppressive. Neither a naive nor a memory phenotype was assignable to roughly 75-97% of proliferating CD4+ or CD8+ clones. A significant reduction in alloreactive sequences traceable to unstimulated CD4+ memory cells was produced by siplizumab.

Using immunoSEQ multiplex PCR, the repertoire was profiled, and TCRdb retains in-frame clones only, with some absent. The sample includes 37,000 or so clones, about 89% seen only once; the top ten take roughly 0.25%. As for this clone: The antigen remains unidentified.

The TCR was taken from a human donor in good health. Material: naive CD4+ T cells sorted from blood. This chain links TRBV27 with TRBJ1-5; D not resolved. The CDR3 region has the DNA TGTGCCAGCAGTCCACGGACGGGCGGAGATAGCAATCAGCCCCAGCATTTT. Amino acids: CASSPRTGGDSNQPQHF.